Given below is one T cell receptor beta chain in context. This clonotype was observed a handful of times. Its cognate antigen has yet to be identified. Per-base qualities were not stored, and no clone one base away is much larger. Receptors were amplified or captured by PCR. DNA from cultured CD4+ T cells underwent TCR sequencing with the Oncomine TCR Beta short-read assay at the Johns Hopkins FTIC core. Genomic DNA was extracted from the cultured CD4+ T cells with the QIAamp micro DNA kit. Oncomine TCR Beta libraries made from cultured CD4+ T cells were pooled using unique dual indexes and sequenced on an Illumina iSeq 100. The paper's data handling went like this. Non-productive sequences were removed, and CDR3s not starting with C, not ending with F or W, or shorter than 7 amino acids were discarded. The MANAFEST web application was used to identify antigen-specific clonotypes by comparing peptide-stimulated wells against reference wells and other culture wells. An FDR below 0.05, an odds ratio above 5, and a productive frequency above 0.1% in at least two of three replicate wells were required for clones to be considered positive. Cross-reactive clonotypes were defined as significantly expanded in both SARS-CoV-2 spike wells and at least one common cold coronavirus spike condition. CDR3 homology was assessed with Levenshtein distances (stringdist) and unrooted phylogenetic trees (ape) in R version 3.6.1. Using fastp trimming at Q25 and MiXCR clonotype assembly, TCRdb reanalyzed the public sequencing data and kept in-frame beta chains. Under each unique CDR3 protein, matching rows form one entry showing the most common genes and DNA. The authors' filters were not applied to this entry. The sample records 17,000 or so distinct CDR3 sequences, 43% of which are singletons. Approximately 7% of the sample is held by the ten biggest clonotypes.

Interpreted using the paper, the treatment or condition label stands for: approximately 9-day PBMC culture with coronavirus spike peptide pools or control peptides (ViraFEST assay). The ViraFEST assay, used in the study, expanded antigen-specific T cells with peptide pools and then identified the expanded clonotypes through TCR sequencing. The convalescent patients' positive SARS-CoV-2 PCR tests fell between March and December 2020, which was before the Alpha, Beta and Delta variants emerged in the United States. Some 2 million PBMCs per well were cultured in IMDM with approximately 5% human AB serum and 9 to 10 IU/ml IL-2, plus 10 ug/ml peptide pools. On days 3 and 7, half of the culture medium was replaced with fresh IL-2-containing medium. After 10 to 11 days of culture, CD4+ T cells were isolated by negative selection using the EasySep CD4+ T cell isolation kit. Ficoll-Paque Plus gradient centrifugation was used to isolate PBMCs from whole blood, and the isolated PBMCs were then either used fresh or cryopreserved at -140C. In general, triplicate wells were set up for every culture condition.

Relative to germline, V is 5 bases shorter and J is 0 bases shorter, with 20 bases between their ends. The germline V gene (reference sequence) gives CDR1 as LNHNV and CDR2 as YYDKDF. The CDR3 numbers 18 residues from cysteine through phenylalanine. The entry retains the CDR3 DNA only, 54 bases that are in frame from base 1. This record comes from a study of vaccination and CD4 T cells after COVID-19 (dated by TCRdb to between 2021 and 2024). Concerning the study at large: Convalescent patients had a positive SARS-CoV-2 result on nasal swab PCR, and of these patients, several had mild disease and one had severe disease. The convalescent cohort comprised six males and four females, including two Hispanic individuals, seven Caucasians, two Asians and one multiracial person. Participants got two doses of the Pfizer-BioNTech BNT162b2 vaccine (n=8) or two doses of the Moderna mRNA-1273 vaccine (n=2). Post-COVID blood samples from convalescent patients were collected a median of around 100 days after diagnosis, with a range of 35 to 161 days. The time from the second vaccine dose to post-vaccine blood sampling had a median of roughly 70 days and ranged from about 12 to 250 days. Overlapping spike peptide pools from SARS-CoV-2 and from the common cold coronaviruses HCoV-NL63, HCoV-OC43 and HCoV-229E were used as culture stimuli. Control cultures used a CEFX viral epitope pool as positive control, an HIV-1 Nef peptide pool as negative control, or no peptide. In around ten COVID-19 convalescent patients and a handful of infection-naive healthy vaccine recipients, the spike-specific CD4+ TCR repertoire before mRNA vaccination was compared with the repertoire after mRNA vaccination. General findings and caveats noted by the study authors: The median count of SARS-CoV-2-reactive clonotypes went up from 20 to 25 after infection to 30 to 40 after vaccination, although the change was not significant. Only a relatively small number of convalescent patients were included in the study, and early timepoints following natural infection were not analyzed. Of the vaccine-specific clones found in convalescent patients, nearly all (304 of 307) were mono-reactive for SARS-CoV-2 spike instead of being cross-reactive with common cold coronaviruses. Among the post-vaccine SARS-CoV-2-reactive clones in convalescent patients, a median around 86% showed up only after vaccination, which suggests vaccine-specific priming.

The chain joins TRBV15 to TRBJ2-4, with no confidently assigned D gene. This specimen consisted of CD4+ T cells from blood, cultured in vitro, obtained after SARS-CoV-2 vaccination. This receptor was obtained from a human donor who had recovered from COVID-19. The DNA reads as follows: TGTGCCACCAGCGTCCGTAAAGGCCTGAGACTAGCCAAAAACATTCAGTACTTC. Its translation is CATSVRKGLRLAKNIQYF.